The 22 T cell receptor beta chains reported below all come from one sample, sequenced in a study of T cell repertoires in cytomegalovirus infection. TCRdb re-called the reads with MiXCR, one entry per CDR3 protein. The sample has approximately 1,000,000 distinct CDR3 sequences; more than 25% are singletons. No antigen is known for these receptors. This specimen consisted of cultured CD8+ T cells from PBMCs, obtained from culture after CMV antigen stimulation. The receptor source for this set is a human donor in good health (CMV status not recorded). Some clones in this sample may be carry-over from other donors' samples.

J is TRBJ2-5 and V is TRBV5-4; D possibly matches TRBD1 or TRBD2 (5 bases each). This CDR3 has 12 residues. Per the germline V gene, CDR1 is SGHNT and CDR2 is YYREEE (reference sequence). Between the trimmed V and J ends, which lost 7 bases and 3 bases, there was a span of 10 bases. The CDR3, as DNA: TGTGCCAGCCCCGGGGCGGAAGAGACCCAGTACTTC. Translated, it gives CASPGAEETQYF. Full variable domain (missing parts from reference TRBV5-4 and TRBJ2-5): ETGVTQSPTHLIKTRGQQVTLRCSSQSGHNTVSWYQQALGQGPQFIFQYYREEENGRGNFPPRFSGLQFPNYSSELNVNALELDDSALYLCASPGAEETQYFGPGTRLLVL.

The chain recombines TRBV28 with TRBJ2-3; a weak D match, TRBD2 (7 bases). The V gene lost 3 bases and the J gene lost 5 bases, with 15 bases spanning the gap. CDR3 length: 15 residues. The germline V gene encodes CDR1 MDHEN and CDR2 SYDVKM. DNA of the CDR3: TGTGCCAGCAGTTTGGTGGGGGGGCCGATAGATACGCAGTATTTT. It yields the protein CASSLVGGPIDTQYF. The variable domain in full, with the rest retrieved from reference TRBV28 and TRBJ2-3, is DVKVTQSSRYLVKRTGEKVFLECVQDMDHENMFWYRQDPGLGLRLIYFSYDVKMKEKGDIPEGYSVSREKKERFSLILESASTNQTSMYLCASSLVGGPIDTQYFGPGTRLTVL.

The genes are TRBV10-2 and TRBJ2-3; no reliable D call. CDR1 is WSHSY and CDR2 is SAAADI in the germline V gene. V lost 4 bases to trimming and J lost 3 bases, with 11 bases between them. This CDR3 contains 14 residues. CDR3 nucleotides: TGCGCCAGCAGTGTTCGGGTTGGTACAGATACGCAGTATTTT. It encodes CASSVRVGTDTQYF.

The J gene is TRBJ1-2, the V gene TRBV27, with D possibly being TRBD1 (5 bases). Germline V lookup: CDR1 MNHEY, CDR2 SMNVEV (reference sequence). V shed 5 bases and J shed 4 bases, with 14 bases lying between them. The CDR3 totals 14 residues. This CDR3 is CASSPRGRTYGYTF. CDR3 nucleotides: TGTGCCAGCAGTCCCCGGGGCAGGACCTATGGCTACACCTTC.

This clonotype came up once. A much larger clone lies a single base off, so this may be a read error. The rearrangement joins TRBV7-2 to TRBJ2-1; 7 nucleotides agree with TRBD2. CDR1 and CDR2 from the germline V gene are SGHTA and FQGNSA. Germline trimming cut 7 bases from V and 3 bases from J; bases unmatched to any gene: 6. The CDR3 runs to 14 residues. The CDR3 protein is CASNHPGGYNEQFF. The CDR3 nucleotides are TGTGCCAGCAACCACCCGGGGGGCTACAATGAGCAGTTCTTC. Full variable domain (outside the CDR3, taken from reference TRBV7-2 and TRBJ2-1): GAGVSQSPSNKVTEKGKDVELRCDPISGHTALYWYRQSLGQGLEFLIYFQGNSAPDKSGLPSDRFSAERTGGSVSTLTIQRTQQEDSAVYLCASNHPGGYNEQFFGPGTRLTVL.

This clonotype was found a few times. This chain connects TRBV7-3 to TRBJ1-2, with 7 bases identical to TRBD1. This CDR3 is built from 15 residues. Germline V gene lookup returns CDR1 SGHTA and CDR2 FQGTGA. V dropped 4 bases and J dropped 2; count of bases not matched to a gene: 7. CDR3 sequence reads: CASSSSGQINYGYTF. The DNA of the CDR3 is TGTGCCAGCAGCTCATCGGGACAGATAAACTATGGCTACACCTTC.

This chain joins TRBV7-3 and TRBJ2-2; the match to TRBD1 covers 10 bases. J gave up 3 bases and V 5 bases, and 6 bases lay outside the gene matches. The CDR3 consists of 16 residues. Germline V gene sequence: CDR1 SGHTA, CDR2 FQGTGA. The CDR3 spells CASSLGQGVDTGELFF. DNA for the CDR3: TGTGCCAGCAGCCTAGGACAGGGGGTCGACACCGGGGAGCTGTTTTTT.

The chain uses TRBV7-6 and TRBJ2-3; no reliable D call. The CDR3 extends over 15 amino acids. CDR1 is SGHVS and CDR2 is FNYEAQ in the germline V gene. Trimming shortened V by 5 bases and J by 0 bases, and 12 bases separated the two germline ends. CDR3 amino acids: CASSTRAVSTDTQYF. For the CDR3, the DNA is TGTGCCAGCAGCACCCGGGCCGTGAGCACAGATACGCAGTATTTT.

The chain carries TRBV5-4 and TRBJ1-1, with a possible D match to TRBD1 (5 bases). The CDR3 consists of 14 residues. Trimming cost V 5 bases and J 5 bases, with 16 bases left between them. CDR1 is SGHNT, CDR2 YYREEE, per germline (reference sequence). CDR3: CASRQDPGETEAFF. CDR3 DNA sequence: TGTGCCAGCAGACAAGACCCGGGGGAAACTGAAGCTTTCTTT.

This clonotype was observed a single time. At one end, the junction sequence differs from germline, possibly due to a read error. The CDR3 sequence is CANSYLLAGVPIDPYNEQFF. The CDR3 DNA reads TGTGCCAACAGTTACTTACTAGCGGGGGTACCGATTGACCCCTACAATGAGCAGTTCTTC. The chain is built from TRBV6-2 or TRBV6-3 and TRBJ2-1; 11 positions agree with TRBD2. Germline CDR1 is MNHEY and CDR2 is SVGEGT. The CDR3 consists of 20 residues.

The rearrangement uses TRBV12-3 or TRBV12-4 and TRBJ1-2, with D possibly matching TRBD1 (5 bases). The length of the CDR3 is 15 residues. Trimming took 3 bases from V and 2 from J, leaving 13 bases between them. The CDR3 nucleotides are TGTGCCAGCAGTTTCGTCTCCGACAGAAACTATGGCTACACCTTC. Its protein product is CASSFVSDRNYGYTF.

The chain joins TRBV24-1 to TRBJ2-2; D gene uncertain. V lost 4 bases and J 6 bases, leaving 14 bases between the germline ends. Germline V lookup: CDR1 KGHDR, CDR2 SFDVKD. The CDR3 spans 15 residues. CDR3 residues: CATSEPPGQAGELFF. CDR3 sequence (DNA): TGTGCCACCAGTGAGCCCCCCGGGCAGGCCGGGGAGCTGTTTTTT.

The chain couples TRBV6-1 to TRBJ1-5, with D hard to call. The V end lost 5 bases, the J end lost 6 bases, and 11 bases lay between the germline ends. CDR1 MNHNS and CDR2 SASEGT come from the germline V gene. The CDR3 is made up of 13 amino acids. The CDR3 region is CASSYSHSQPQHF. The CDR3 nucleotides are TGTGCCAGCAGTTATTCCCATAGTCAGCCCCAGCATTTT.

This sequence joins TRBV6-4 and TRBJ1-2, with D unclear. The germline V gene has CDR1 MRHNA and CDR2 SNTAGT. The CDR3 covers 13 residues. Trimming pared 3 bases from V and 8 bases from J, leaving 13 bases between. This CDR3 reads CASSEGRGGGYTF. As DNA, the CDR3 is TGTGCCAGCAGTGAAGGCCGGGGTGGAGGCTACACCTTC.

The J gene is TRBJ2-5, the V gene TRBV6-2 or TRBV6-3; perhaps D is TRBD1 or TRBD2 (5 bases each). The length of the CDR3 is 16 residues. From germline, CDR1 is MNHEY and CDR2 SVGEGT. The V and J ends lost 5 bases and 0 bases respectively, with 16 bases between them. CDR3 in amino acids: CASSHEGREYQETQYF. The CDR3 DNA sequence: TGTGCCAGCAGTCATGAGGGCAGGGAGTACCAAGAGACCCAGTACTTC.

The table lists this clonotype with many counts. The chain recombines TRBV11-1 with TRBJ1-2, with TRBD1 matching 7 bases. The CDR3 spans 13 residues. Looked up from germline, CDR1 is SGHAT and CDR2 is FQDESV (reference sequence). The ends lost 5 bases at V and 7 bases at J; junction bases unmatched: 7. As DNA, the CDR3 is TGTGCCAGCAGCCACCGACAGGGCTCTGGCTACACCTTC. Amino acid sequence: CASSHRQGSGYTF.

The chain joins TRBV11-3 to TRBJ2-5; 8 positions agree with TRBD2. The germline V gene encodes CDR1 SGHNT and CDR2 YENEEA. V gave up 5 bases and J gave up 3 bases; unmatched junction bases: 5. The CDR3 covers 14 residues. DNA for the CDR3: TGTGCCAGCAGCCCCGACGGGGGGGAAGAGACCCAGTACTTC. Its translation is CASSPDGGEETQYF.

On this clonotype itself: A single base separates this from a much larger clone, so it may be a read error. The chain carries TRBV6-6 and TRBJ1-1; TRBD1 agrees at 10 bases. Germline CDR1 MNHNY, CDR2 SVGAGI (reference sequence). The CDR3 is 15 amino acids. The V gene end was trimmed by 0 bases and the J gene end by 3 bases; junction bases not matched to a gene: 1. The CDR3 nucleotides read TGTGCCAGCAGTTACTCCGGGACAGGGGACACTGAAGCTTTCTTT. Translating gives CASSYSGTGDTEAFF.

Many counts were recorded for this clonotype. The chain has TRBV7-8 and TRBJ1-1; D is unclear. V was shortened by 5 bases and J by 0 bases, with 13 bases between the two germline ends. The germline gives CDR1 SGHVS, CDR2 FQNEAQ. The CDR3 consists of 15 residues. CDR3: CASSPKGQLNTEAFF. CDR3 DNA: TGTGCCAGCAGCCCCAAAGGTCAGCTGAACACTGAAGCTTTCTTT.

This rearrangement joins TRBV20-1 to TRBJ2-7, with D possibly matching TRBD1 (5 bases). The CDR3 totals 13 residues. Germline V gives CDR1 DFQATT, CDR2 SNEGSKA (reference sequence). The V end was cut by 1 base, the J end by 0 bases, with 7 bases between. The CDR3 DNA sequence: TGCAGTGCTAGAGGGACACGCTCCTACGAGCAGTACTTC. It encodes CSARGTRSYEQYF.

This clonotype has at least ten counts. This rearrangement joins TRBV11-3 to TRBJ2-7, with D tentatively TRBD2 (5 bases). This CDR3 comprises 16 residues. With 3 bases removed from V and 3 bases from J, the gap between germline ends came to 18 bases. Germline CDR1 reads SGHNT; CDR2 reads YENEEA. CDR3 nucleotides: TGTGCCAGCAGCTTGCGGGTGGCAAGAAGGGTCTACGAGCAGTACGTC. Protein sequence: CASSLRVARRVYEQYV.

This clonotype occurred a few times. The V and J genes are TRBV7-9 and TRBJ2-7; D is unclear. CDR1 SEHNR and CDR2 FQNEAQ come from the germline V gene (reference sequence). This CDR3 contains 12 residues. Trimming removed 4 bases at V and 3 bases at J, with 7 bases between. The CDR3 loop is CASSSNYYEQYF. DNA of the CDR3: TGTGCCAGCAGCTCCAACTACTACGAGCAGTACTTC.